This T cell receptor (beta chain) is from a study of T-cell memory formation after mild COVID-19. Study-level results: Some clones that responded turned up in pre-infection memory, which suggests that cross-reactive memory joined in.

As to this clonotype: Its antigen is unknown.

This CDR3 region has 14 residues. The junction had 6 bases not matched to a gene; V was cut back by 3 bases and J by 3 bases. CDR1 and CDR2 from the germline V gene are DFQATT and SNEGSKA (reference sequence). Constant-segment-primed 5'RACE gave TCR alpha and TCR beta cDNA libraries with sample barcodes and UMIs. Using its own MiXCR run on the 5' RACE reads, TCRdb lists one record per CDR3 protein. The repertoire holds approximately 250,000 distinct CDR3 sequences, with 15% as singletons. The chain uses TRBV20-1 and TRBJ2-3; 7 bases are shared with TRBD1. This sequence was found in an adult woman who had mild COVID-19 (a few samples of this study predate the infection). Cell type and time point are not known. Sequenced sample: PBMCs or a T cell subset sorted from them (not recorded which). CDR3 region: CSARTGTATDTQYF. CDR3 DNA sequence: TGCAGTGCTAGGACCGGGACAGCAACAGATACGCAGTATTTT.